This TCR beta chain is drawn from a study of PD-1 blockade in classical Hodgkin lymphoma (dated by TCRdb to the early 2020s). Regarding the research as a whole: Nivolumab dosing was 3 mg/kg intravenously every 2 weeks, continuing until either disease progression or unacceptable toxicity. To define a peripheral blood immune signature of response to PD-1 blockade in classical Hodgkin lymphoma, the study combined TCR beta sequencing with CyTOF. What the study reported, not specific to this receptor: CD4+ but not CD8+ TCR diversity rose significantly by C4D1 (p=0.0027 vs p=0.16), most apparent in complete responders (p=0.02). Baseline TCR diversity was reported as lower in newly diagnosed patients than in healthy donors, and lower still in relapsed/refractory patients. Trial patients with a complete response had baseline diversity similar to that of newly diagnosed patients, while partial responders and progressors had significantly lower diversity. Only a single clinical trial cohort was studied, and what caused the repertoire differences, possibly disease activity or prior therapy, remained undefined. Patients starting nivolumab less than 1 year after ASCT had lower diversity and were excluded from later analyses to avoid confounding by immune reconstitution.

From cysteine to phenylalanine, the CDR3 is 13 amino acids long. CDR3 DNA only is kept here, 39 bases in frame from base 1. V gives up 6 bases and J gives up 2 bases, and the segment between their germline ends measures 10 bases. The germline V gene sets CDR1 to SNHLY and CDR2 to FYNNEI. In the paper's terms, the time point label means: cycle 2 day 1 (C2D1) of nivolumab. All trial patients had relapsed after autologous stem cell transplantation, with cohorts A, B and C differing in prior brentuximab vedotin exposure. The trial cohort included fewer than 65 patients with relapsed/refractory classical Hodgkin lymphoma, and each patient had a best overall response of complete response, partial response or progressive disease. Single-agent nivolumab was administered to trial patients in the multi-cohort phase II CheckMate 205 trial. Best overall response was determined by an independent review committee according to the 2007 International Working Group response criteria. Trial PBMCs were obtained immediately prior to nivolumab initiation (C1D1) and on therapy at cycle 2 day 1 and cycle 4 day 1. After peripheral blood was drawn into 8 mL Vacutainer Cell Preparation Tubes, PBMCs were isolated by centrifugation and then cryopreserved.

Genomic DNA was isolated using the Qiagen DNeasy kit from unsorted PBMCs as well as from negatively selected CD4+ and CD8+ fractions. Amplification of TCR beta CDR3 regions was done by immunoSEQ multiplex PCR with primers that anneal to V and J segments. A synthetic immune receptor repertoire was used to minimize amplification bias, and any residual bias was removed computationally once sequencing was done. Under the source paper's analysis protocol: Custom Python scripts were used to quantify repertoire diversity as the Shannon entropy index. The unsorted, CD4+ and CD8+ repertoires were each analyzed separately, with the exception of combined analyses, where CD4+ and CD8+ sequences were merged in silico. Clonal expansion was defined as at least a 2-fold frequency increase after treatment relative to C1D1, with a pseudocount of 0.5 for undetected baseline clones. Singleton clones were defined as clones with 0 or 1 copy at C1D1, and non-singleton clones were defined as clones with 2 or more copies. By matching protein sequences in sorted samples from the same patient, clones expanded in unsorted samples were annotated as CD4+, CD8+ or unknown. Diversity changes from C1D1 to C4D1 were tested in paired samples using Wilcoxon tests. TCRdb retrieved this table from immuneACCESS and kept in-frame rearrangements only. Not all clones are present; in checked studies, unresolved V genes account for under half, and no reason is known for the remainder. V, J and clone size were drawn from that table, and D and trimming were deduced from the DNA. The sample contains approximately 25,000 clones, around 81% of them found a single time. The ten top clones hold 20% of the sample.

This clone was found a few times. The target of this receptor is not known. No base quality information exists; no much larger clone differs at one position. Sequenced material: peripheral blood mononuclear cells (PBMCs), taken before the second cycle of nivolumab. This receptor chain uses TRBV2 and TRBJ2-5; the D segment could be TRBD1, given 5 matching bases. The TCR sequence derives from a human donor with classical Hodgkin lymphoma. CDR3 region: CASRRQGQETQYF. In nucleotides, the sequence is TGTGCCAGCAGGAGGCAGGGACAAGAGACCCAGTACTTC.